The source of this TCR beta chain is a study of OX40 agonist ivuxolimab in advanced cancers. Study as a whole: Patients undergoing dose escalation presented with hepatocellular carcinoma, melanoma, renal cell or head and neck cancer. Mean age approximately 66 years, range 23 to 79; 82.7% male.

Note on this clone: Its target is unknown.

This CDR3 is 17 amino acids long. Looked up from germline, CDR1 is SGHAT and CDR2 is FQDESV (reference sequence). J lost 0 bases, V lost 7 bases, and 12 bases had no gene match. Study-level findings and limits: Compared with CD4+, CD8+ T cells on average had more expanded clones.

This table comes from immunoSEQ multiplex PCR, and its TCRdb copy is limited to in-frame clones, with some not included. The sample holds about 59,000 clones, nearly 85% seen once. The sequenced sample was CD4+ or CD8+ T cells sorted from blood, obtained in a trial of the OX40 agonist ivuxolimab. The chain has TRBV11-1 and TRBJ2-1; the match to TRBD2 covers 7 bases. This TCR was sampled from an adult with an advanced solid tumor such as melanoma, head and neck, liver or kidney cancer. For the CDR3, the DNA is TGTGCCAGCAACTCAGCGGGCGGGGGACTCTCCTACAATGAGCAGTTCTTC. Amino acids: CASNSAGGGLSYNEQFF.